Listed below are T cell receptor beta chains from one sample, sequenced in a study of lymphopenia after photon versus proton radiotherapy. Using immunoSEQ multiplex PCR, the repertoire was profiled, and TCRdb retains in-frame clones only, with some absent. Among tens of thousands of clones listed, just over 85% were seen once. The sequencing here drew on peripheral blood, taken from a patient treated with proton-based radiotherapy. The source is a woman between 65 and 79 years old with pancreatic cancer. Some clones in this sample may be carry-over from other donors' samples. Each CDR3 is given with its conserved first and last residue. Fields, in order: J gene, CDR3 length, V gene, clone size, D gene, CDR3 DNA, CDR3 protein. D genes are given only for firm matches. Size is stated for part of the rows, as once, few or many counts, or as a class when the clone is expanded.

TRBJ2-1 | 12 | TRBV7-8 | - | - | TGTGCCAGCAGCCCCCCCTTTATTGAGCAGTTCTTC | CASSPPFIEQFF
TRBJ2-1 | 13 | TRBV5-1 | - | - | TGCGCCAGCAGCTTGGGTCAGCACAATGAGCAGTTCTTC | CASSLGQHNEQFF
TRBJ1-2 | 11 | TRBV6-1 | - | - | TGTGCCAGCAGCGGACCCTATGGCTACACCTTC | CASSGPYGYTF
TRBJ1-5 | 15 | TRBV2 | - | TRBD1 | TGTGCCAGCAGGCCCGGGACAGGAAGTTCTCAGCCCCAGCATTTT | CASRPGTGSSQPQHF
TRBJ1-2 | 14 | TRBV14 | - | - | TGTGCCAGCAGCCAAGGAGACAGGATAGATGGCTACACCTTC | CASSQGDRIDGYTF
TRBJ1-1 | 15 | TRBV2 | - | - | TGTGCCAGCACCCTTCGGGGGGACATGAACACTGAAGCTTTCTTT | CASTLRGDMNTEAFF
TRBJ2-2 | 14 | TRBV11-2 | - | - | TGTGCCAGCAGCTTTAGCGAGAACACCGGGGAGCTGTTTTTT | CASSFSENTGELFF
TRBJ2-7 | 15 | TRBV28 | - | TRBD1 | TGTGCCAGCAGCCCTCCGGGACAGGGGGCCCACGAGCAGTACTTC | CASSPPGQGAHEQYF
TRBJ2-3 | 22 | TRBV12-5 | few | TRBD2 | TGTGCTAGTGGTTTGATTCCTTCGACCGGGACTAGCGGGACCAGGTTCACAGATACGCAGTATTTT | CASGLIPSTGTSGTRFTDTQYF
TRBJ1-5 | 15 | TRBV19 | - | - | TGTGCCAGTAACCCGGGGGGCGGGGGCAATCAGCCCCAGCATTTT | CASNPGGGGNQPQHF
TRBJ2-7 | 15 | TRBV6-6 | - | TRBD2 | TGTGCCAGCAGTTCGGGGCTAGCGGTTCCCTACGAGCAGTACTTC | CASSSGLAVPYEQYF
TRBJ1-5 | 16 | TRBV15 | - | TRBD1 | TGTGCCACCAGCAGAGGGGACAGGGGGCCTTCTCAGCCCCAGCATTTT | CATSRGDRGPSQPQHF
TRBJ2-1 | 16 | TRBV7-2 | once | TRBD2 | TGTGCCAGCAGTTACAGCGGGAGGGGGACCTACAATGAGCAGTTCTTC | CASSYSGRGTYNEQFF
TRBJ2-5 | 17 | TRBV13 | - | TRBD2 | TGTGCCAGCAGCCCAGGACTAGCGGGAGCTAGCGAAGAGACCCAGTACTTC | CASSPGLAGASEETQYF
TRBJ2-7 | 15 | TRBV11-2 | - | - | TGTGCCAGCAGCTTCGAGGGCGGATCACCCTACGAGCAGTACTTC | CASSFEGGSPYEQYF
TRBJ1-1 | 12 | TRBV6-1 | - | TRBD1 | TGTGCCAGCAGTCCACGGGACAGAGAAGCTTTCTTT | CASSPRDREAFF
TRBJ2-1 | 12 | TRBV29-1 | - | - | TGCAGCGTCACAACCGGGACGGCGGAGCAGTTCTTC | CSVTTGTAEQFF
TRBJ1-1 | 13 | TRBV21-1 | - | - | TGTGCCAGCAGCAAAGCAGTGAACACTGAAGCTTTCTTT | CASSKAVNTEAFF
TRBJ1-5 | 14 | TRBV28 | - | - | TGTGCCAGCAGTAAAACAGGTCCCAATCAGCCCCAGCATTTT | CASSKTGPNQPQHF
TRBJ1-4 | 14 | TRBV7-9 | - | - | TGTGCCAGCAGTATACGACAGGATAATGAAAAACTGTTTTTT | CASSIRQDNEKLFF
TRBJ1-2 | 13 | TRBV2 | - | - | TGTGCTCAGCACGGACAGACTAACTATGGCTACACCTTC | CAQHGQTNYGYTF
TRBJ1-4 | 16 | TRBV5-4 | - | - | TGTGCCAGCAGCTTGGGTTCGCCGGGGAGTACTGAAAAACTGTTTTTT | CASSLGSPGSTEKLFF
TRBJ1-2 | 13 | TRBV5-4 | - | TRBD1 | TGTGCCAGCAGCGAACAGGGGATCTATGGCTACACCTTC | CASSEQGIYGYTF
TRBJ2-7 | 15 | TRBV7-6 | - | TRBD2 | TGTGCCAGCAGCACAACTAGCGCTAGCTCCTACGAGCAGTACTTC | CASSTTSASSYEQYF
TRBJ1-1 | 11 | TRBV30 | - | - | TGTGCCTGCATCTCGGTTGCTGAAGCTTTCTTT | CACISVAEAFF
TRBJ1-1 | 14 | TRBV7-2 | - | - | TGTGCCAGCAGCCGGTCGGGGGGGCCCACTGAAGCTTTCTTT | CASSRSGGPTEAFF
TRBJ2-6 | 19 | TRBV15 | - | - | TGTGCCACCAGCAGAGATTACCCAGGGGATACCTCTGGGGCCAACGTCCTGACTTTC | CATSRDYPGDTSGANVLTF
TRBJ1-2 | 13 | TRBV30 | - | TRBD1 | TGTGCCTGGAAGCGGGTACAGGGGGATGGCTACACCTTC | CAWKRVQGDGYTF
TRBJ2-7 | 15 | TRBV18 | - | TRBD2 | TGTGCCAGCTCATCCGACACTAGCGGAGCCTACGAGCAGTACTTC | CASSSDTSGAYEQYF